Presented here are 17 T cell receptor beta chains from one specimen sequenced in a study of blood T cell repertoires in COVID-19. The data were produced by immunoSEQ multiplex PCR, yet TCRdb's version contains in-frame clones alone and is incomplete. The repertoire holds 200,000 or so clones, with about 88% as singletons. The source material was peripheral blood. The receptors were gathered from a woman aged 40-49 years who had recovered from COVID-19.

The V call is TRBV5-1, the J call TRBJ2-2; 9 bases are a match to TRBD2. The CDR3 runs to 18 residues. CDR1 is SGHRS, CDR2 YFSETQ, per germline. Unmatched junction bases numbered 7, after V lost 0 bases and J lost 1 base. CDR3 amino acids: CASSLAAGGAMNTGELFF. The CDR3 DNA follows: TGCGCCAGCAGCTTGGCCGCGGGAGGGGCGATGAACACCGGGGAGCTGTTTTTT.

V is TRBV11-2 and J is TRBJ2-7, with D possibly matching TRBD1 (5 bases). Looked up from germline, CDR1 is SGHAT and CDR2 is FQNNGV. The CDR3 has 17 residues. V lost 4 bases and J lost 2, with 21 bases in between. The CDR3 nucleotides are TGTGCCAGCAGCTCACTAAAGGGGTACCTTCTAACCTACGAGCAGTACTTC. Protein: CASSSLKGYLLTYEQYF. Based on the CDR3 plus reference TRBV11-2 and TRBJ2-7, the full variable domain is EAGVAQSPRYKIIEKRQSVAFWCNPISGHATLYWYQQILGQGPKLLIQFQNNGVVDDSQLPKDRFSAERLKGVDSTLKIQPAKLEDSAVYLCASSSLKGYLLTYEQYFGPGTRLTVT.

The CDR3 coding sequence is TGTGCCTGGGGATTTGGCCGTGGAAACACCATATATTTT. This codes for CAWGFGRGNTIYF. This sequence joins TRBV30 and TRBJ1-3; D unclear. The CDR3 has 13 amino acids. Per the germline V gene, CDR1 is GTSNPN and CDR2 is SVGIG (reference sequence). Deletions cut 5 bases from V and 3 bases from J, with 11 bases between. Combining the CDR3 with reference TRBV30 and TRBJ1-3 gives the whole variable domain SQTIHQWPATLVQPVGSPLSLECTVEGTSNPNLYWYRQAAGRGLQLLFYSVGIGQISSEVPQNLSASRPQDRQFILSSKKLLLSDSGFYLCAWGFGRGNTIYFGEGSWLTVV.

This chain connects TRBV9 to TRBJ1-6; D remains ambiguous. V lost 0 bases, J lost 7 bases, and 11 bases lay in between. The CDR3 runs 15 residues. Germline V gene sequence: CDR1 SGDLS, CDR2 YYNGEE. The CDR3 protein is CASSVGVARNSPLHF. The CDR3, as DNA: TGTGCCAGCAGCGTAGGCGTCGCCCGGAATTCACCCCTCCACTTT.

V is TRBV29-1 and J is TRBJ2-5; 11 bases fit TRBD1. This CDR3 region has 16 residues. V was clipped by 2 bases and J by 4 bases; unmatched bases: 9. Per the germline V gene, CDR1 is SQVTM and CDR2 is ANQGSEA. CDR3 protein: CSVETTKDRGRETQYF. For the CDR3, the DNA is TGCAGCGTTGAAACAACAAAGGACAGGGGGCGAGAGACCCAGTACTTC.

The V and J genes are TRBV5-1 and TRBJ1-1; no clear D. The CDR3 has 15 residues. V was trimmed by 6 bases and J by 0 bases, leaving 15 bases between them. From germline, CDR1 is SGHRS and CDR2 YFSETQ. The CDR3 loop is CASKVRGEMNTEAFF. As DNA, the CDR3 is TGCGCCAGCAAGGTCCGCGGGGAAATGAACACTGAAGCTTTCTTT.

This clone was recorded only once. V and J are TRBV19 and TRBJ2-1; unclear D gene. The CDR3 is 14 amino acids. V was pared by 1 base and J by 7 bases, with 11 bases between. Germline CDR1 and CDR2: LNHDA and SQIVND (reference sequence). The CDR3 spells CASSIGPRVNEQFF. CDR3 sequence (DNA): TGTGCCAGTAGTATAGGACCCCGGGTGAATGAGCAGTTCTTC.

The gene calls are TRBV3-1 (or the pseudogene TRBV3-2) and TRBJ2-7, with 11 positions matching TRBD2. The trim removed 4 bases at V and 4 bases at J, leaving 18 bases unmatched. CDR3 length: 19 residues. In germline, CDR1 is LGHDT, CDR2 YNNKEL (reference sequence). As DNA, the CDR3 is TGTGCCAGCAGCCCCAGACTAGCGGGACTGACCGTTTCCCGTTACGAGCAGTACTTC. Its translation: CASSPRLAGLTVSRYEQYF.

In DNA form, the CDR3 reads TGTGCCAGCAGCTTTGGCGGGAATTACAATGAGCAGTTCTTC. Its protein is CASSFGGNYNEQFF. The chain carries TRBV12-1 and TRBJ2-1; the table's D call, TRBD2, was not checked against the DNA. TRBV12-1 is assigned pseudogene status. The CDR3 is made up of 14 amino acids.

V gene TRBV18 combines with J gene TRBJ1-2, with 9 bases fitting TRBD1. Germline V gives CDR1 KGHSH, CDR2 LQKENI. Trimming at V came to 0 bases and at J to 7 bases, leaving 12 bases not matched to a gene. The CDR3 consists of 17 residues. The CDR3 region has the DNA TGTGCCAGCTCACCACCGTCACAGGGGGCGTATGTACGTGGCTACACCTTC. This gives the protein CASSPPSQGAYVRGYTF.

The V gene is TRBV30, the J gene TRBJ2-1; D ambiguous. In germline, CDR1 is GTSNPN, CDR2 SVGIG (reference sequence). Between the trimmed V and J ends, which lost 8 bases and 4 bases, there was a span of 9 bases. The CDR3 spans 11 residues. CDR3 region: CALRLYNEQFF. CDR3 DNA: TGTGCCCTGAGGCTGTACAATGAGCAGTTCTTC.

This rearrangement joins TRBV10-3 to TRBJ1-6, with a tentative D call TRBD1 (6 bases). Germline lookup yields CDR1 ENHRY and CDR2 SYGVKD. The CDR3 is 14 residues long. V lost 2 bases, J lost 5 bases, and 7 bases lay in between. The CDR3 coding sequence is TGTGCCATCAGTGAGGGGACAAATAATTCACCCCTCCACTTT. This translates into CAISEGTNNSPLHF.

The V and J genes are TRBV19 and TRBJ2-7; the match to TRBD1 covers 7 bases. From germline, CDR1 is LNHDA and CDR2 SQIVND (reference sequence). The V gene end was trimmed by 5 bases and the J gene end by 3 bases; junction bases not matched to a gene: 4. The length of the CDR3 is 13 residues. Here the CDR3 reads CASSSRDSYEQYF. The CDR3, as DNA: TGTGCCAGTAGTTCGAGGGACAGCTACGAGCAGTACTTC.

The V and J genes are TRBV28 and TRBJ2-7; the D gene is possibly TRBD2 (6 bases). The CDR3 is made up of 14 amino acids. Trimming cost V 6 bases and J 3 bases, with 15 bases left between them. The germline CDR1 and CDR2 sequences are MDHEN and SYDVKM. Here the CDR3 reads CASSSQLAHYEQYF. The CDR3 nucleotides are TGTGCCAGCAGCTCTCAACTAGCACACTACGAGCAGTACTTC. Using reference TRBV28 and TRBJ2-7 for the parts outside the CDR3, the full variable domain is DVKVTQSSRYLVKRTGEKVFLECVQDMDHENMFWYRQDPGLGLRLIYFSYDVKMKEKGDIPEGYSVSREKKERFSLILESASTNQTSMYLCASSSQLAHYEQYFGPGTRLTVT.

The chain uses TRBV9 and TRBJ2-2; D possibly corresponds to TRBD2 (5 bases). The germline V gene encodes CDR1 SGDLS and CDR2 YYNGEE. The CDR3 spans 17 residues. V was trimmed by 3 bases and J by 4 bases, leaving 19 bases between them. The CDR3 loop is CASSGSKSGAGTGELFF. DNA for the CDR3: TGTGCCAGCAGCGGCAGTAAAAGCGGCGCGGGCACCGGGGAGCTGTTTTTT.

The chain recombines TRBV7-8 with TRBJ2-1; the match to TRBD2 covers 10 bases. V lost 4 bases and J lost 0; bases outside the gene matches: 21. CDR1 SGHVS and CDR2 FQNEAQ come from the germline V gene. CDR3 length: 22 amino acids. The CDR3: CASSSGLAQIGAPFSSYNEQFF. The CDR3, as DNA: TGTGCCAGCAGCTCGGGACTAGCGCAAATTGGGGCTCCTTTTAGCTCCTACAATGAGCAGTTCTTC. The full variable domain, in which reference TRBV7-8 and TRBJ2-1 provide the parts outside the CDR3, is GAGVSQSPRYKVAKRGQDVALRCDPISGHVSLFWYQQALGQGPEFLTYFQNEAQLDKSGLPSDRFFAERPEGSVSTLKIQRTQQEDSAVYLCASSSGLAQIGAPFSSYNEQFFGPGTRLTVL.

The V call is TRBV11-2, the J call TRBJ2-7; D perhaps matches TRBD1 (5 bases). Trimming took 1 base from V and 2 from J, leaving 12 bases between them. Germline V lookup: CDR1 SGHAT, CDR2 FQNNGV. CDR3 length: 15 residues. In DNA, the CDR3 is TGTGCCAGCAGCTTAGTCGACAGCGCGCCCTACGAGCAGTACTTC. Encoded protein: CASSLVDSAPYEQYF.